The rows below give T cell receptor beta chains drawn from one sample of a study of blood T cell repertoires in COVID-19. Measured with immunoSEQ multiplex PCR; TCRdb has only the in-frame clones, and not every one. The table records 100,000 to 150,000 clones, about 80% of them present only once. What was sequenced was peripheral blood. These receptor sequences come from a man in his 60s with active or convalescent COVID-19. CDR3s include the opening cysteine and the closing phenylalanine or tryptophan. Each record gives: clone size, CDR3 length, V gene, J gene, D gene, CDR3 DNA, CDR3 protein. A D gene is named only where the DNA matches it firmly. Rows may omit the clone size; those that give it use once, few, many or a size class.

>.|15|TRBV5-5|TRBJ2-3|.
TGTGCCAGCAGCTTGGGGGAGCTTCTCACAGATACGCAGTATTTT
CASSLGELLTDTQYF
>.|11|TRBV2|TRBJ2-5|.
TGTGCCAGCGGGGCTATGGAGACCCAGTACTTC
CASGAMETQYF
>.|14|TRBV5-1|TRBJ2-1|TRBD2
TGCGCCAGCGAGCGGGAGGGGTCCTACAATGAGCAGTTCTTC
CASEREGSYNEQFF
>.|16|TRBV18|TRBJ2-7|TRBD1
TGTGCCAGCTCCCCGACTAAGGGACAGCTGATCTACGAGCAGTACTTC
CASSPTKGQLIYEQYF
>.|16|TRBV5-3|TRBJ2-2|.
TGTGCCAGAAGCTTGAACAGGGCCCTTCGCACCGGGGAGCTGTTTTTT
CARSLNRALRTGELFF
>.|13|TRBV7-3|TRBJ1-2|TRBD1
TGTGCCAGCAGCCCAGACAGGGGGCGAGGCTACACCTTC
CASSPDRGRGYTF
>.|16|TRBV19|TRBJ2-1|TRBD2
TGTGCCAGTAGTACCCACACTAGCGGGAGAGGGAATGAGCAGTTCTTC
CASSTHTSGRGNEQFF
>.|15|TRBV7-3|TRBJ2-1|TRBD2
TGTGCCAGCAGCTCCCGGACTAGCTCCTACAATGAGCAGTTCTTC
CASSSRTSSYNEQFF
>many|17|TRBV27|TRBJ1-1|.
TGTGCCAGCAGTTTATCACCAGGGTTCGGGAGGAACACTGAAGCTTTCTTT
CASSLSPGFGRNTEAFF
>.|13|TRBV12-3/TRBV12-4|TRBJ1-2|TRBD1
TGTGCCAGCAGACGGACAGGGATTTGGGGCTACACCTTC
CASRRTGIWGYTF
>.|13|TRBV29-1|TRBJ2-1|TRBD1
TGCAGCGGTGGGACAGGGGGCGACGGTGAGCAGTTCTTC
CSGGTGGDGEQFF
>.|17|TRBV7-2|TRBJ2-3|TRBD2
TGTGCCAGCAGCACGAAGAATAGCGGGAGGATCACAGATACGCAGTATTTT
CASSTKNSGRITDTQYF
>.|17|TRBV4-2|TRBJ2-7|.
TGTGCCAGCAGCCAAGACCCCCAGGGGAACTTGGTCCACGAGCAGTACTTC
CASSQDPQGNLVHEQYF
>.|15|TRBV7-2|TRBJ2-7|TRBD1
TGTGCCAGCAGCTTAGGAGGACAGGGCTTCTACGAGCAGTACTTC
CASSLGGQGFYEQYF